Below, one TCR beta chain is given with its context. Per the original data handling: Nucleated cell counts were estimated from reference gene primer amplification. Sequencing was performed with immunoSEQ multiplex PCR; in TCRdb, only in-frame clones are kept and a portion is missing. The D gene and trimming were derived from the DNA, and the V and J assignments and clone size from that table. This table holds about 140,000 clones, 70% to 90% found once. This entry comes from a study of blood T cell repertoires in COVID-19. Study as a whole: Sources were T cells, B-cell-depleted T cells, or PBMCs; the material itself was cDNA or gDNA.

With 1 base removed from V and 3 bases from J, the gap between germline ends came to 17 bases. The CDR3 has 17 amino acids. Germline-derived CDR1 and CDR2 are SGHTA and FQGNSA. This TCR was sampled from a woman aged 60-75 years with acute or convalescent COVID-19. The specimen was peripheral blood. This chain connects TRBV7-2 to TRBJ2-3, with a tentative D call TRBD2 (7 bases). CDR3 in amino acids: CASSLGQRGAGTDTQYF. In DNA, the CDR3 is TGTGCCAGCAGCTTAGGGCAACGGGGGGCGGGTACAGATACGCAGTATTTT.